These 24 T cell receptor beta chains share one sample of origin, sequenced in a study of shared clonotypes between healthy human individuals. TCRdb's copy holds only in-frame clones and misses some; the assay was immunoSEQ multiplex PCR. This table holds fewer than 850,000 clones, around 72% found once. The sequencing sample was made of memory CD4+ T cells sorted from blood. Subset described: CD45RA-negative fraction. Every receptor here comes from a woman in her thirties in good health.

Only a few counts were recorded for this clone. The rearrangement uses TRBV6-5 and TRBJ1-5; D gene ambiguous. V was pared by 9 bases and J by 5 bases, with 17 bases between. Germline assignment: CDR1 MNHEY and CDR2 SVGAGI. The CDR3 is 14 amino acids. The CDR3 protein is CASWPAGSYQPQHF. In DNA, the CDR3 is TGTGCCAGTTGGCCGGCAGGATCCTATCAGCCCCAGCATTTT.

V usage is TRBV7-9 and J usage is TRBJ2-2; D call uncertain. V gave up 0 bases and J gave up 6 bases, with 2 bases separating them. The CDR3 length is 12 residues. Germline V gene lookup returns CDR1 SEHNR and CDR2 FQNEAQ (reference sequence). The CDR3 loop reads CASSLAAGELFF. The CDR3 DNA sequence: TGTGCCAGCAGCTTAGCAGCCGGGGAGCTGTTTTTT.

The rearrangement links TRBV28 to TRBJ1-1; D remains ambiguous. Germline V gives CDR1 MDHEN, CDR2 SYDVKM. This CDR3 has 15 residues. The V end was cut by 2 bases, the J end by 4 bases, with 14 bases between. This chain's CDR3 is CASSLGGQKVTEAFF. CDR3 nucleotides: TGTGCCAGCAGTTTAGGAGGGCAAAAGGTCACTGAAGCTTTCTTT.

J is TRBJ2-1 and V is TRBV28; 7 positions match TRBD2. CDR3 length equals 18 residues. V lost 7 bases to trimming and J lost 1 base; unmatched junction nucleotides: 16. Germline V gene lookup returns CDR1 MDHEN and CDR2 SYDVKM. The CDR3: CASTQKLSGGSSYNEQFF. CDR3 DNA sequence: TGTGCCAGCACGCAGAAGCTGAGTGGCGGGAGTTCCTACAATGAGCAGTTCTTC. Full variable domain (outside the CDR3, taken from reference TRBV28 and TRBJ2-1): DVKVTQSSRYLVKRTGEKVFLECVQDMDHENMFWYRQDPGLGLRLIYFSYDVKMKEKGDIPEGYSVSREKKERFSLILESASTNQTSMYLCASTQKLSGGSSYNEQFFGPGTRLTVL.

CDR3 amino acids: CASSPGRGGNTEAFF. Here the CDR3 DNA reads TGTGCCAGCTCCCCCGGTCGGGGCGGGAACACTGAAGCTTTCTTT. The chain combines TRBV18 with TRBJ1-1, with D possibly matching TRBD1 (5 bases). V was clipped by 6 bases and J by 1 base, with 15 bases between them. CDR1 is KGHSH and CDR2 is LQKENI in the germline V gene. CDR3 length equals 15 residues.

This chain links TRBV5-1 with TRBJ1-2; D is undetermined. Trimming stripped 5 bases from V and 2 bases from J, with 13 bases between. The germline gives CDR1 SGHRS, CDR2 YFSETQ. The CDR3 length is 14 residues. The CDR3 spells CASRRGEDNYGYTF. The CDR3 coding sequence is TGCGCCAGCAGGAGAGGAGAGGACAACTATGGCTACACCTTC.

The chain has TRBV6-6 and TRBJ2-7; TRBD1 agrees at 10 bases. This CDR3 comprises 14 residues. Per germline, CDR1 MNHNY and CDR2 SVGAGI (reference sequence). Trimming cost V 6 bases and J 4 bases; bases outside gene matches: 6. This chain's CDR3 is CASSPGDRGYEQYF. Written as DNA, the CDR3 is TGTGCCAGCAGCCCCGGGGACAGGGGTTACGAGCAGTACTTC.

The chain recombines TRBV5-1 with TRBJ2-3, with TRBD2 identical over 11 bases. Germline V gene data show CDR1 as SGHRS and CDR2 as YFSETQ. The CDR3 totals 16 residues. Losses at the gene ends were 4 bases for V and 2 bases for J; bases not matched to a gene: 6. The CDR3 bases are TGCGCCAGCAGCCCAGTACTAGCGGGAGTCACAGATACGCAGTATTTT. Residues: CASSPVLAGVTDTQYF.

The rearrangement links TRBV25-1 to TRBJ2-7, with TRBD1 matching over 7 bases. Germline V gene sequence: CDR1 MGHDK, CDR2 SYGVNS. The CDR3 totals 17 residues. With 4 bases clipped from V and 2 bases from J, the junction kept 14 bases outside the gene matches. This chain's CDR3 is CASSGSLPGQTPYEQYF. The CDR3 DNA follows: TGTGCCAGCAGTGGAAGCCTACCGGGACAGACCCCCTACGAGCAGTACTTC.

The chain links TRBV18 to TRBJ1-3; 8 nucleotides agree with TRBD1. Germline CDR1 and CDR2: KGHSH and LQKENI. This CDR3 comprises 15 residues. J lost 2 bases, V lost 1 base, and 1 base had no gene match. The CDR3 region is CASSPLDRAGNTIYF. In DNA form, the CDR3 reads TGTGCCAGCTCACCACTGGACAGGGCTGGAAACACCATATATTTT.

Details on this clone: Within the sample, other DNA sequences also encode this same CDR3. CDR3 loop: CASSLLGGADTQYF. The CDR3 DNA follows: TGTGCCAGCAGCCTATTGGGGGGGGCAGATACGCAGTATTTT. This chain joins TRBV7-7 and TRBJ2-3; 7 nucleotides line up with TRBD2. This CDR3 is 14 amino acids long. CDR1 SSHAT and CDR2 FNYEAQ come from the germline V gene (reference sequence). V lost 5 bases, J lost 4 bases, and 6 bases stayed unmatched.

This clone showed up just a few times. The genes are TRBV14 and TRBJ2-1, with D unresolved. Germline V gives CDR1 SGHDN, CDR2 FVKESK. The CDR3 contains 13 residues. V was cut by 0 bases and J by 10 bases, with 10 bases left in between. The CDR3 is CASSQDLANEQFF. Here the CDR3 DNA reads TGTGCCAGCAGCCAAGATCTCGCTAACGAGCAGTTCTTC.

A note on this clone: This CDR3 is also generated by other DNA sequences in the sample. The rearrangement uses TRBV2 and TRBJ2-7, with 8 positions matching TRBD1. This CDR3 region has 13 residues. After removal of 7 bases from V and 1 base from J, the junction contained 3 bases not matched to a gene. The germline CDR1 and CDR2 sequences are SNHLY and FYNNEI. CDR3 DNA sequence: TGTGCCAGCAACCGGGACAGGTCCTACGAGCAGTACTTC. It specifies CASNRDRSYEQYF.

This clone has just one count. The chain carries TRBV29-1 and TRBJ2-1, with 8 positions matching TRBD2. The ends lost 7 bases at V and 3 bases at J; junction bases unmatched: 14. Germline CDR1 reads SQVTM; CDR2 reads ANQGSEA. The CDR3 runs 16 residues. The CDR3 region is CSAGGEREMSYNEQFF. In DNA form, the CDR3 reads TGCAGCGCGGGCGGCGAGCGGGAGATGAGCTACAATGAGCAGTTCTTC.

The CDR3 DNA follows: TGTGCCAGCAGCGTCTGGGACACCCCAATGGCGGATACGCAGTATTTT. The encoded protein is CASSVWDTPMADTQYF. V usage is TRBV28 and J usage is TRBJ2-3; weak D call: TRBD1 (6 bases). Trimming pared 6 bases from V and 6 bases from J, leaving 22 bases between. This CDR3 contains 16 residues. Per germline, CDR1 MDHEN and CDR2 SYDVKM.

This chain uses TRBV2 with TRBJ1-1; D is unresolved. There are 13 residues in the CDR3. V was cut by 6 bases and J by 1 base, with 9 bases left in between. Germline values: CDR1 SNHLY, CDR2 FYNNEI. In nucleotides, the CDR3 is TGTGCCAGCAGCTGGCCGCAGAACACTGAAGCTTTCTTT. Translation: CASSWPQNTEAFF.

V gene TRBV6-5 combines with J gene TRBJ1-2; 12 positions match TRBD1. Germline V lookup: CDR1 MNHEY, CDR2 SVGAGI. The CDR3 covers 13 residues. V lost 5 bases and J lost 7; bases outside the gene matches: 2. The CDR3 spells CASSGTGGLGYTF. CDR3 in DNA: TGTGCCAGCAGTGGGACAGGGGGCCTTGGCTACACCTTC.

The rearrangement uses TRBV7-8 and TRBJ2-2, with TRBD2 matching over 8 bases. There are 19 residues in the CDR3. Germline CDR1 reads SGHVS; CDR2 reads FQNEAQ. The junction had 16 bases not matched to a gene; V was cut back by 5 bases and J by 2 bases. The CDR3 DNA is TGTGCCAGCAGCCCAGGGACTAGTCTCATACGGTTAAACACCGGGGAGCTGTTTTTT. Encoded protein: CASSPGTSLIRLNTGELFF.

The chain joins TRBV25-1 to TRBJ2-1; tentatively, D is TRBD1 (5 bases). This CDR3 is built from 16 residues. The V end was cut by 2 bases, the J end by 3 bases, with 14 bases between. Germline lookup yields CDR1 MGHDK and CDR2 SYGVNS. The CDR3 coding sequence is TGTGCCAGCAGTGAACTGGGGCGCGAAAACTACAATGAGCAGTTCTTC. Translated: CASSELGRENYNEQFF. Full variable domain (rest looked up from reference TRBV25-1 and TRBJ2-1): EADIYQTPRYLVIGTGKKITLECSQTMGHDKMYWYQQDPGMELHLIHYSYGVNSTEKGDLSSESTVSRIRTEHFPLTLESARPSHTSQYLCASSELGRENYNEQFFGPGTRLTVL.

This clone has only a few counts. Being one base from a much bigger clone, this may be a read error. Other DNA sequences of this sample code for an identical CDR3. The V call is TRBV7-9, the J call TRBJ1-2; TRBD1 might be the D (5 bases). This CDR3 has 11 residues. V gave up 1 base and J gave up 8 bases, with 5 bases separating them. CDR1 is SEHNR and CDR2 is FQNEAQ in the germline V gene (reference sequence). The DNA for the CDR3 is TGTGCCAGCAGCTTAGGGGACGGCTACACCTTC. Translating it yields CASSLGDGYTF.

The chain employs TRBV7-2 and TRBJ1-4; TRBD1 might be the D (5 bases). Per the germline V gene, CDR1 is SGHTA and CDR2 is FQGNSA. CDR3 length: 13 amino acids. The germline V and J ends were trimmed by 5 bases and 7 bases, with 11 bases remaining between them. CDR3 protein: CASSHQGGEKLFF. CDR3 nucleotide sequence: TGTGCCAGCAGCCATCAGGGCGGTGAAAAACTGTTTTTT. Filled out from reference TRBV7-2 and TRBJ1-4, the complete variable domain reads GAGVSQSPSNKVTEKGKDVELRCDPISGHTALYWYRQSLGQGLEFLIYFQGNSAPDKSGLPSDRFSAERTGGSVSTLTIQRTQQEDSAVYLCASSHQGGEKLFFGSGTQLSVL.

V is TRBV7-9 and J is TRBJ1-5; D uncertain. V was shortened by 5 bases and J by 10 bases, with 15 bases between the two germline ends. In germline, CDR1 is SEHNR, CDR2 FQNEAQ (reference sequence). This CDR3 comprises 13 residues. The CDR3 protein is CASSPSGENPQHF. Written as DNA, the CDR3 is TGTGCCAGCAGCCCTAGTGGGGAGAATCCCCAGCATTTT.

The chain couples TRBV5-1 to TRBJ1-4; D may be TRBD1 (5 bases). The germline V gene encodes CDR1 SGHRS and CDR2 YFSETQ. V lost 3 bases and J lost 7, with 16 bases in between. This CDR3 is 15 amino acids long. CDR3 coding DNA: TGCGCCAGCAGCTACACCGCCAGGGATGGTGAAAAACTGTTTTTT. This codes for CASSYTARDGEKLFF.

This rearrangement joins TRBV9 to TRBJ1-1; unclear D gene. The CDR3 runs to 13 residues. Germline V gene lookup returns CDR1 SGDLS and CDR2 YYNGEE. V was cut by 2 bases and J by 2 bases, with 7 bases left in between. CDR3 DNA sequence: TGTGCCAGCAGCGTGTTAGCTAACACTGAAGCTTTCTTT. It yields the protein CASSVLANTEAFF.